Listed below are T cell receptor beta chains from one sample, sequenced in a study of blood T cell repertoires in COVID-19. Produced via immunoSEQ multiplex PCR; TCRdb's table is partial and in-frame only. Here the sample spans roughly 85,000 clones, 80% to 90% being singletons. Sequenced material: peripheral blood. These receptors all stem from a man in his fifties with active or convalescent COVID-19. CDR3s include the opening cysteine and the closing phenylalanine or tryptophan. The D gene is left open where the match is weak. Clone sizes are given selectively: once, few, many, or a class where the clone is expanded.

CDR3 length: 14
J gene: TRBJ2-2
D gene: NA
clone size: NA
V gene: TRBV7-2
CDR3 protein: CASSLSSFTGELFF
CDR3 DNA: TGTGCCAGCAGCTTAAGTAGCTTTACCGGGGAGCTGTTTTTT

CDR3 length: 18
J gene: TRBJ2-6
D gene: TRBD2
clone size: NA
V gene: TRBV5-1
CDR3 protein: CASSLLAGDISGANVLTF
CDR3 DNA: TGCGCCAGCAGCTTACTAGCGGGAGACATCTCTGGGGCCAACGTCCTGACTTTC

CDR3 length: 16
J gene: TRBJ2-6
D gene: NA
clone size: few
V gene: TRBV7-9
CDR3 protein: CASRPLGNSGANVLTF
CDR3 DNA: TGTGCCAGCAGGCCCCTTGGCAACTCTGGGGCCAACGTCCTGACTTTC

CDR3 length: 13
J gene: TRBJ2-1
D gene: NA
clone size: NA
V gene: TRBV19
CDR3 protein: CASSIARGNEQFF
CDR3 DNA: TGTGCCAGTAGTATCGCCCGGGGGAATGAGCAGTTCTTC

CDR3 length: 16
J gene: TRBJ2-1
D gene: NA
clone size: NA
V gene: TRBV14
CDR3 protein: CASSHRGGTESYEQFF
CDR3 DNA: TGTGCCAGCAGCCATCGTGGCGGGACCGAGTCGTATGAGCAGTTCTTC

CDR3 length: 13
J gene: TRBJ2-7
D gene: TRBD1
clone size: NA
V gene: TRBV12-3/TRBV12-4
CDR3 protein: CASSSGTAGEQYF
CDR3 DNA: TGTGCCAGCAGTTCTGGGACAGCAGGGGAGCAGTACTTC

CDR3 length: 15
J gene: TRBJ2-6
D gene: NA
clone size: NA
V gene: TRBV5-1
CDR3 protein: CASRLDSSGANVLTF
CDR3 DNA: TGCGCCAGCAGACTTGACAGCTCTGGGGCCAACGTCCTGACTTTC

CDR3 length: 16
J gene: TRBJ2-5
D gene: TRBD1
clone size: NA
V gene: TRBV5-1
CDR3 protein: CASSTGDRILGETQYF
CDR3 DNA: TGCGCCAGCAGCACCGGGGACAGAATTTTGGGCGAGACCCAGTACTTC

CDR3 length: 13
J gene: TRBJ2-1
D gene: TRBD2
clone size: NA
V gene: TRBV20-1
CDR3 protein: CSASSGVHNEQFF
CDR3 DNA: TGCAGTGCTAGTAGCGGGGTACACAATGAGCAGTTCTTC

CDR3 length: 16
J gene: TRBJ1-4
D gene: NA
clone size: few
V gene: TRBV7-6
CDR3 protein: CASSLGAGGTNEKLFF
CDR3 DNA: TGTGCCAGCAGCTTAGGGGCTGGTGGAACTAATGAAAAACTGTTTTTT

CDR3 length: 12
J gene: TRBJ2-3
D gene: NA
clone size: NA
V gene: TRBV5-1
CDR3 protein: CASSFLTDTQYF
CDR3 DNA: TGCGCCAGCAGCTTTCTCACAGATACGCAGTATTTT

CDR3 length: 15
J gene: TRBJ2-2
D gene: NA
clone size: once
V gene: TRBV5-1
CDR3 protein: CASSLSQGPAGELFF
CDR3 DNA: TGCGCCAGCAGCTTGTCACAGGGACCGGCCGGGGAGCTGTTTTTT

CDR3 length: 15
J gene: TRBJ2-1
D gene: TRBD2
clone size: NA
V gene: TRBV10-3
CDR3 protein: CAISQSGRAGNEQFF
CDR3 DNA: TGTGCCATCAGCCAAAGCGGGAGGGCGGGTAATGAGCAGTTCTTC

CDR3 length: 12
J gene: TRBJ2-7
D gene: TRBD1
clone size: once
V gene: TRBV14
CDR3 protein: CASSMTGYEQYF
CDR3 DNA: TGTGCCAGCAGCATGACAGGGTACGAGCAGTACTTC

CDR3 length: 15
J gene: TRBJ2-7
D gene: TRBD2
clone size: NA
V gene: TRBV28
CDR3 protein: CASSGGGGLFYEQYF
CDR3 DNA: TGTGCCAGCAGCGGCGGGGGAGGGTTATTCTACGAGCAGTACTTC

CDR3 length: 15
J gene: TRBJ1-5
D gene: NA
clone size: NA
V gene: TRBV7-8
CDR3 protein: CASSFMSRDNQPQHF
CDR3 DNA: TGTGCCAGCAGCTTCATGTCCCGGGATAATCAGCCCCAGCATTTT

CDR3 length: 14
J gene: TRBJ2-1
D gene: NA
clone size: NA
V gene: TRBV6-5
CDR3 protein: CASRGTSPYNEQFF
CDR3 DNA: TGTGCCAGCAGAGGGACTTCCCCTTACAATGAGCAGTTCTTC

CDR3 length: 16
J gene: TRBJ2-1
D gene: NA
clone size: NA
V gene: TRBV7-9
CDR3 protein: CASSLAGTPGGNEQFF
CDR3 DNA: TGTGCCAGCAGCTTAGCGGGCACCCCAGGGGGGAATGAGCAGTTCTTC

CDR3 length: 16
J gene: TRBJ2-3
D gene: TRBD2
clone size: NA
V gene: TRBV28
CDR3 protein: CASSSIERGGTDTQYF
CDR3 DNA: TGTGCCAGCAGTTCGATCGAGCGGGGGGGCACAGATACGCAGTATTTT

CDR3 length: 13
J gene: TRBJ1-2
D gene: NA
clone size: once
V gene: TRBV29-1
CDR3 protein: CSVEITDGGGYTF
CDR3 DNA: TGCAGCGTTGAAATCACAGACGGTGGGGGCTACACCTTC

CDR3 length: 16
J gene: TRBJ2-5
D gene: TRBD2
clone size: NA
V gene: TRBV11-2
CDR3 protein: CASSLGDSGSLETQYF
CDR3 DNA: TGTGCCAGCAGCTTAGGGGATAGCGGGAGTTTAGAGACCCAGTACTTC

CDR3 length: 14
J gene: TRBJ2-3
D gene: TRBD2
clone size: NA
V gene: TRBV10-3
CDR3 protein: CAVGSGVSTDTQYF
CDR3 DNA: TGTGCCGTGGGTAGCGGGGTTAGCACAGATACGCAGTATTTT

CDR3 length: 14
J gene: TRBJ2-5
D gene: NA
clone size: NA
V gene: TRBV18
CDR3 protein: CASSPVGGSETQYF
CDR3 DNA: TGTGCCAGCTCACCCGTGGGGGGATCGGAGACCCAGTACTTC

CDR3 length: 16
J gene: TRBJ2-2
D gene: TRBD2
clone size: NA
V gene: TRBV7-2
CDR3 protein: CASSLAGTSYTGELFF
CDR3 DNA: TGTGCCAGCAGCTTAGCAGGGACTAGCTACACCGGGGAGCTGTTTTTT